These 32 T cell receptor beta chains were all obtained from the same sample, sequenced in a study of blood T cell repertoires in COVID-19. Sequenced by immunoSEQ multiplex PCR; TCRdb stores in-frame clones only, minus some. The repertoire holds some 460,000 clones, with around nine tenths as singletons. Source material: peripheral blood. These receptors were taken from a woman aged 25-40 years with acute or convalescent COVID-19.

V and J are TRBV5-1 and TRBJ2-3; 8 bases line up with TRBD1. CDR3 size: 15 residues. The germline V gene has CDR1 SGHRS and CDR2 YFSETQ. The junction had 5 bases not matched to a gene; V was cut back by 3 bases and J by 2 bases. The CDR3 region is CASSSGGLSTDTQYF. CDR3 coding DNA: TGCGCCAGCAGCTCAGGGGGCTTATCCACAGATACGCAGTATTTT.

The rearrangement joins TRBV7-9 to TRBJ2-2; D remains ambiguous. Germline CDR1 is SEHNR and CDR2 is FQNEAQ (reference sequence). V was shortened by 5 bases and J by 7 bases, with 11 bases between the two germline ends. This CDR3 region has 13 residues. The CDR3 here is CASSPYIGGELFF. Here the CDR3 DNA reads TGTGCCAGCAGCCCATATATCGGCGGGGAGCTGTTTTTT.

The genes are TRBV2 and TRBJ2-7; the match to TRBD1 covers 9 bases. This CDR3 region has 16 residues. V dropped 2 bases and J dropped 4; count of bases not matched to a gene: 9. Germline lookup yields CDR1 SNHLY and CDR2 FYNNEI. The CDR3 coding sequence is TGTGCCAGCAGTGAAAGTCAGGGACAGGGTGGATACGAGCAGTACTTC. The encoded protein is CASSESQGQGGYEQYF.

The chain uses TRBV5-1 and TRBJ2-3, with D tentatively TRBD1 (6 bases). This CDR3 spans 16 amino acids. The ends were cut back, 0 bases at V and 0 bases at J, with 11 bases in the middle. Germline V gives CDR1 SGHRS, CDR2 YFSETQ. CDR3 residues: CASSLEGVTSTDTQYF. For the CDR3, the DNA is TGCGCCAGCAGCTTGGAGGGGGTTACTAGCACAGATACGCAGTATTTT. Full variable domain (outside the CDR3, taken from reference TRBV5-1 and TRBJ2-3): KAGVTQTPRYLIKTRGQQVTLSCSPISGHRSVSWYQQTPGQGLQFLFEYFSETQRNKGNFPGRFSGRQFSNSRSEMNVSTLELGDSALYLCASSLEGVTSTDTQYFGPGTRLTVL.

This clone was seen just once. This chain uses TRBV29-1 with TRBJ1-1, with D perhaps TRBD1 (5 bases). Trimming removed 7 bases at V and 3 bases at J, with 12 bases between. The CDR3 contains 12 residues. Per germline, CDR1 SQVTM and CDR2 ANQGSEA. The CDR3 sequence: CSAVAGDTEAFF. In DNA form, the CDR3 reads TGCAGCGCAGTGGCGGGGGACACTGAAGCTTTCTTT. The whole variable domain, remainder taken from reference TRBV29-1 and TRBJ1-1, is SAVISQKPSRDICQRGTSLTIQCQVDSQVTMMFWYRQQPGQSLTLIATANQGSEATYESGFVIDKFPISRPNLTFSTLTVSNMSPEDSSIYLCSAVAGDTEAFFGQGTRLTVV.

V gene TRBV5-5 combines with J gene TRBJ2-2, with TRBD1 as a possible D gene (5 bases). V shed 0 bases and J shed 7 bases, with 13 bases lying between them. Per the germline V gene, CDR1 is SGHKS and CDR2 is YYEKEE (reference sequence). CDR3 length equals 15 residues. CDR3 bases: TGTGCCAGCAGCTTGGTCAGGGCGGTTGGCGGGGAGCTGTTTTTT. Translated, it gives CASSLVRAVGGELFF.

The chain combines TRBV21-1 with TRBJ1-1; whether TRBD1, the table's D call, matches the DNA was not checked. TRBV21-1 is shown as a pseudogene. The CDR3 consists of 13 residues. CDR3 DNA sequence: TGTGCCAGCAGCAAAGATCAGGTGGCTGAAGCTTTCTTT. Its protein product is CASSKDQVAEAFF.

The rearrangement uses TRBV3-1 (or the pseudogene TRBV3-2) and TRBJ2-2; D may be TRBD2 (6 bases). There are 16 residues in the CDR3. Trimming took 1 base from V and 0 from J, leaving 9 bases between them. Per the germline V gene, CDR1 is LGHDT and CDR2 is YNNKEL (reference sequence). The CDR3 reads CASSQVSGANTGELFF. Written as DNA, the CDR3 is TGTGCCAGCAGCCAAGTCTCGGGGGCGAACACCGGGGAGCTGTTTTTT.

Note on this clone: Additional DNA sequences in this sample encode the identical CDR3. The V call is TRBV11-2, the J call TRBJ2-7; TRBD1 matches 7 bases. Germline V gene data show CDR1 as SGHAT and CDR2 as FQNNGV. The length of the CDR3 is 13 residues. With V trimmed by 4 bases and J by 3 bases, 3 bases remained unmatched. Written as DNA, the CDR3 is TGTGCCAGCAGCTCCGGACAGGACTACGAGCAGTACTTC. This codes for CASSSGQDYEQYF.

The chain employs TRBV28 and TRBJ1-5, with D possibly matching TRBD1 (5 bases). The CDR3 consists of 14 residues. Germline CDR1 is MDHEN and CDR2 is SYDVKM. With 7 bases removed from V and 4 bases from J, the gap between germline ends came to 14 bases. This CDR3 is CASTPGTVNQPQHF. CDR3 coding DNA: TGTGCCAGCACCCCTGGGACTGTGAATCAGCCCCAGCATTTT.

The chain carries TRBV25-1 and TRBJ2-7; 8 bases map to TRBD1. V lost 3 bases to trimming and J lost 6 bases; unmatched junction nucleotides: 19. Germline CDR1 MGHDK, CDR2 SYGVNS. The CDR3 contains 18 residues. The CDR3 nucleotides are TGTGCCAGCAGTGAGCCGACTTCGGACAGGGCCCCTTCCCGCGAGCAGTACTTC. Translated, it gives CASSEPTSDRAPSREQYF.

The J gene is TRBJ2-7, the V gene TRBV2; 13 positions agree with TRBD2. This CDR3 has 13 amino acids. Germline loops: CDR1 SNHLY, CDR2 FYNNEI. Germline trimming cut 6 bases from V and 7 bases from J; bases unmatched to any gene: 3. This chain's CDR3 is CASREGLAGEQYF. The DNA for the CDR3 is TGTGCCAGCAGAGAGGGACTAGCGGGGGAGCAGTACTTC.

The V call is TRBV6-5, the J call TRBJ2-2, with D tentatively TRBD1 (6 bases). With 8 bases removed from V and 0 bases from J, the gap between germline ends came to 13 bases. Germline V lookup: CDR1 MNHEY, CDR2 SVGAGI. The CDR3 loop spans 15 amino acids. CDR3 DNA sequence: TGTGCCAGCGGGCAGACAGGACCGAACACCGGGGAGCTGTTTTTT. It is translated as CASGQTGPNTGELFF.

CDR3 region: CASRERQGRGGYTF. The CDR3, as DNA: TGTGCCAGCAGGGAGAGACAGGGCCGGGGTGGCTACACCTTC. The rearrangement links TRBV28 to TRBJ1-2; 7 nucleotides line up with TRBD1. The CDR3 runs 14 residues. Trimming cost V 6 bases and J 7 bases; bases outside gene matches: 11. CDR1 and CDR2 (germline): MDHEN, SYDVKM.

The CDR3 is CASSLGAAETQYF. The DNA for the CDR3 is TGTGCCAGCAGTTTGGGGGCAGCAGAGACCCAGTACTTC. This chain uses TRBV12-3 or TRBV12-4 with TRBJ2-5, with TRBD1 as a possible D gene (6 bases). The CDR3 sequence is 13 residues long. Trimming stripped 3 bases from V and 4 bases from J, with 9 bases between.

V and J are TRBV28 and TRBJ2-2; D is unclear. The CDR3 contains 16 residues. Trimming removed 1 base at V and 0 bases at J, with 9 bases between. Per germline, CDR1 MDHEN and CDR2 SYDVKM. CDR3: CASSLFSGTNTGELFF. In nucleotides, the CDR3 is TGTGCCAGCAGTTTATTTTCAGGCACGAACACCGGGGAGCTGTTTTTT.

CDR3 sequence: CASSLHPVPGTGGSNTEAFF. The CDR3 nucleotides read TGTGCCAGTAGTCTCCACCCGGTGCCTGGGACAGGGGGCTCGAACACTGAAGCTTTCTTT. The V call is TRBV19, the J call TRBJ1-1, with 12 bases identical to TRBD1. Germline V CDR1 and CDR2: LNHDA, SQIVND (reference sequence). The CDR3 is 20 amino acids. V gave up 5 bases and J gave up 1 base; unmatched junction bases: 17.

This CDR3 is CASSQGTGNTEAFF. CDR3 nucleotide sequence: TGTGCCAGCAGCCAAGGGACAGGGAACACTGAAGCTTTCTTT. The chain couples TRBV9 to TRBJ1-1, with 8 bases matching TRBD1. This CDR3 is built from 14 residues. Per germline, CDR1 SGDLS and CDR2 YYNGEE. The trim removed 4 bases at V and 1 base at J, leaving 3 bases unmatched.

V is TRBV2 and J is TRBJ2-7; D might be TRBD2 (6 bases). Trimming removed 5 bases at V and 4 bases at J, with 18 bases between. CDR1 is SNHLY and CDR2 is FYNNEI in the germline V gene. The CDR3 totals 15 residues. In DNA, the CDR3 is TGTGCCAGCAGTCCCGTGGGGGGTTCTTCGTACGAGCAGTACTTC. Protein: CASSPVGGSSYEQYF.

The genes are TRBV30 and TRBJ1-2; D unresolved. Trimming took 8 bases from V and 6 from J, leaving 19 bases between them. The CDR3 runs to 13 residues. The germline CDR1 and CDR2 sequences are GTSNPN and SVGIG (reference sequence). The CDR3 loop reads CALRRLQSHGYTF. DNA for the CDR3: TGTGCCCTCCGGAGACTCCAGTCACATGGCTACACCTTC.

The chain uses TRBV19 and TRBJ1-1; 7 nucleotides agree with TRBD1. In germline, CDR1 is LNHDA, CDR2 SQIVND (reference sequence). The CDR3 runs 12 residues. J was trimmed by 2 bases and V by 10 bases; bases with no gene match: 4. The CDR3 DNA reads TGTGCCACCGTAGGGGGCAACACTGAAGCTTTCTTT. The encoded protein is CATVGGNTEAFF.

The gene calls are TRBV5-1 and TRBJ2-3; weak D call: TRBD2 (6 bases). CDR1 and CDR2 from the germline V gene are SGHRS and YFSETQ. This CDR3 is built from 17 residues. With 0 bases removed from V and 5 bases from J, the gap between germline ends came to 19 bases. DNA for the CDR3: TGCGCCAGCAGCTTGGCTTCGGTCGGGGGTACGGGAGATACGCAGTATTTT. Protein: CASSLASVGGTGDTQYF.

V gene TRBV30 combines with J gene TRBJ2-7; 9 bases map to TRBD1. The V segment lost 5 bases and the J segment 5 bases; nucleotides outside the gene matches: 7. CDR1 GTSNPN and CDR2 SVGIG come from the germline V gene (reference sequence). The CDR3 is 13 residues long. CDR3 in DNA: TGTGCCTGGGGGCCCGGGACAGGGAACGAGCAGTACTTC. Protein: CAWGPGTGNEQYF.

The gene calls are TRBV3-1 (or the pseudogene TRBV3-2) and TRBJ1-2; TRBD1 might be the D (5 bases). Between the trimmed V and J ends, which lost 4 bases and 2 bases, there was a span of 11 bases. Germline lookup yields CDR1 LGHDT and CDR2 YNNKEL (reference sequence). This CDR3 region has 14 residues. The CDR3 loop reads CASSLIGGNYGYTF. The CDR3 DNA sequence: TGTGCCAGCAGCCTCATCGGGGGGAACTATGGCTACACCTTC.

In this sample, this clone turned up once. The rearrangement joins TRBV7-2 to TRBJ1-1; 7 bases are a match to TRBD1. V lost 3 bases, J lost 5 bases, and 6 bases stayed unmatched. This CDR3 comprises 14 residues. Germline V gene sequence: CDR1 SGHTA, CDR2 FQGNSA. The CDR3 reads CASSLIRGSTEAFF. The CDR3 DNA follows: TGTGCCAGCAGCTTGATCAGGGGGTCAACTGAAGCTTTCTTT. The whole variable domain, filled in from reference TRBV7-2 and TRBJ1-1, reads GAGVSQSPSNKVTEKGKDVELRCDPISGHTALYWYRQSLGQGLEFLIYFQGNSAPDKSGLPSDRFSAERTGGSVSTLTIQRTQQEDSAVYLCASSLIRGSTEAFFGQGTRLTVV.

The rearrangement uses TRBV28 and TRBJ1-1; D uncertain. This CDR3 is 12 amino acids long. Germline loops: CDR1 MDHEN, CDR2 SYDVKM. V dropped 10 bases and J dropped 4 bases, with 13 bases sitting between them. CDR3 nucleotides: TGTGCCACAGTAACGGGTAGCACTGAAGCTTTCTTT. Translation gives CATVTGSTEAFF.

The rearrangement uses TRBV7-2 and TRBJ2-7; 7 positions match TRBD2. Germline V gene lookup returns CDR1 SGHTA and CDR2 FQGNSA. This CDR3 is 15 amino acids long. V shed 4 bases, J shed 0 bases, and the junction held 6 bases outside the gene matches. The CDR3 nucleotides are TGTGCCAGCAGCTGGCCGGGACTATCCTCCTACGAGCAGTACTTC. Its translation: CASSWPGLSSYEQYF.

CDR3 sequence: CSASLTLNYNEQFF. CDR3 sequence (DNA): TGCAGTGCTAGTCTCACTTTAAACTACAATGAGCAGTTCTTC. This chain links TRBV20-1 with TRBJ2-1, with D unclear. V was pared by 3 bases and J by 3 bases, with 12 bases between. Germline loops: CDR1 DFQATT, CDR2 SNEGSKA (reference sequence). The CDR3 covers 14 residues.

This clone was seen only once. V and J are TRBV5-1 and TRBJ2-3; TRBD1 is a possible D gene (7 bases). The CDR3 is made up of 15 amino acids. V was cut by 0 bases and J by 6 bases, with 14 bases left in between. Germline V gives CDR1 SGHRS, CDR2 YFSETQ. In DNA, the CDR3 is TGCGCCAGCAGCTTGGAGGAGGGGGCAATGGATACGCAGTATTTT. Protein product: CASSLEEGAMDTQYF.

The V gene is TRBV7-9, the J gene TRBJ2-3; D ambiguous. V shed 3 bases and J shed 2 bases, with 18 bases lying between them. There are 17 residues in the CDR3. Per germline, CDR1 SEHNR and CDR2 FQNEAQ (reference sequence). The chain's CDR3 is CASSFVPRLRDTDTQYF. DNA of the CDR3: TGTGCCAGCAGCTTTGTCCCCAGACTTCGAGACACAGATACGCAGTATTTT.

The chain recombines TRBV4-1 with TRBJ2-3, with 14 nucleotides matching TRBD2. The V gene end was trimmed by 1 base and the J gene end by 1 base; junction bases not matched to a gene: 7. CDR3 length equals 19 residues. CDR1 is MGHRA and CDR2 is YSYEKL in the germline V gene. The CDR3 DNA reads TGCGCCAGCAGCCAAGGCGGACTAGCGGGGGGTCCTCGCACAGATACGCAGTATTTT. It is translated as CASSQGGLAGGPRTDTQYF.

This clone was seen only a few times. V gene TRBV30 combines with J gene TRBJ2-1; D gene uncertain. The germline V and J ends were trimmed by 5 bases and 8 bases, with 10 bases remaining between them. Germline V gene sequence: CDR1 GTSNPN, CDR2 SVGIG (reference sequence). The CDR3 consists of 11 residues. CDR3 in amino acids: CAWAQSDEQFF. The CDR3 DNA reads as TGTGCCTGGGCCCAGAGCGATGAGCAGTTCTTC.